The clone carrying this T cell receptor beta chain appeared once. This CDR3 is 16 amino acids long. Germline V lookup: CDR1 LNHDA, CDR2 SQIVND (reference sequence). Trimming took 5 bases from V and 4 from J; bases not matched to a gene: 5. The data are from a study of blood T cell repertoires in COVID-19. Whole-study context: Acute and convalescent COVID-19 samples came from the United States, Italy and Spain. PBMCs, B-cell-depleted T cells, or T cells were the source of the cDNA or gDNA that made up the material.

Methods used by the authors: Nucleated cell counts were estimated from reference gene primer amplification. Clones were sequenced by immunoSEQ multiplex PCR, and TCRdb holds only the in-frame ones, with some missing. That table furnishes V, J and clone size, whereas the DNA furnished D and trimming. The sample holds some 230,000 clones; approximately 83% are singletons and the top ten take around 7%. This chain connects TRBV19 to TRBJ2-3, with 14 bases aligning to TRBD2. The origin of this receptor is a woman between 50 and 59 years old with acute or convalescent COVID-19. Sequencing was carried out using peripheral blood. CDR3 in DNA: TGTGCCAGTAGTCGACTAGCGGGAGGGAGGGCAGATACGCAGTATTTT. It translates to CASSRLAGGRADTQYF.